The present T cell receptor (beta chain) was sequenced within a study of memory CD4+ T cells and cytomegalovirus serostatus. Points from the study as a whole: Of 150 to 200 reported CMV TCRbeta sequences, just over 65 were found in memory CD4+ repertoires.

Clones were read by immunoSEQ multiplex PCR, and TCRdb kept only the in-frame ones, dropping some. Of some 65,000 clones in the sample, around 82% were seen once. In the case of this clone: Its cognate antigen is unknown.

Trimming shortened V by 4 bases and J by 1 base, and 14 bases separated the two germline ends. CDR3 size: 16 residues. The V gene's germline CDR1 is LNHDA and CDR2 SQIVND (reference sequence). The sort gate was single viable CD3+CD4+CD8-CD45RO+ cells for memory CD4+ T cells. CMV serostatus came from serum IgG against pp150, pp28, p38, p52. CD4+ T cells were isolated by positive magnetic selection. The source of this sequence is an adult in good health and CMV-seronegative. Some clones in this sample may be carry-over from other donors' samples. The rearrangement uses TRBV19 and TRBJ1-5; D might be TRBD1 (5 bases). The specimen was memory CD4+ T cells from blood. CDR3 nucleotides: TGTGCCAGTAGTACTCAGGGCTCGGTAAGCAATCAGCCCCAGCATTTT. This gives the protein CASSTQGSVSNQPQHF.